This T cell receptor (beta chain) comes out of a study of cytotoxic CD8 clonotypes in ibrutinib-treated CLL. Study-wide context: The patient breakdown showed approximately ten relapsed/refractory and approximately 15 treatment-naive cases, with approximately 18 IGHV unmutated. Study observations and caveats: Baseline clonality, higher than in age-matched healthy donors, tracked circulating CD8+ T-cell counts. Public clonotypes were rare and shrank or held steady on treatment. Clonality, elevated at ibrutinib response, dropped back toward baseline at progression.

The table came from immunoSEQ multiplex PCR; TCRdb's copy has only in-frame clones and leaves some out. The sample records some 300,000 clones, roughly 85% being singletons. CDR1 and CDR2 (germline): MNHEY, SVGAGI. The CDR3 sequence is 14 residues long. The V and J ends lost 6 bases and 5 bases, in that order; junction bases with no gene match: 8. As concerns this clone: Its antigen is undetermined.

The sequence was collected from a human donor with chronic lymphocytic leukemia. The chain combines TRBV6-5 with TRBJ1-1; 8 positions match TRBD1. The starting material was PBMCs, obtained before ibrutinib treatment. The CDR3 DNA follows: TGTGCCAGCAGGGACAGGGCTGGAAGTACTGAAGCTTTCTTT. This sequence encodes CASRDRAGSTEAFF.